This TCR beta chain was sequenced in a study of regulatory T cells in long-lasting Graves disease. On the study more broadly: Those Graves' patients who were newly diagnosed had been on antithyroid drugs under 3 months.

Combining iRepertoire HTBI primers with Arm-PCR of CDR3 regions, the authors built TCR beta libraries. Each CDR3 protein is one row after TCRdb ran MiXCR on the multiplex PCR reads. The table lists 350,000 to 450,000 distinct CDR3 sequences, about 15% of them singletons. The CDR3 is made up of 13 amino acids. Time point in this sample: newly diagnosed GD, antithyroid drugs for less than 3 months. From PBMCs, RNA was extracted and then used to make the TCR library. About this clonotype: A junction end diverges from the germline sequence, so it may reflect a read error.

These same records also appear under a second study, on T cells in Graves' hyperthyroidism and ophthalmopathy. From that study: First-round RT-PCR targeting the TCR CDR3 was performed with the HTBI primer set. Prediction of ophthalmopathy progression came a median roughly 6.7 months pre-onset.

This chain links TRBV12-3 or TRBV12-4 with TRBJ2-2; the D gene is possibly TRBD2 (5 bases). The clonotype was recovered from a woman aged 40 to 50 with Graves disease. Sequences were derived from peripheral blood mononuclear cells (PBMCs), sampled at new diagnosis, from a patient treated with antithyroid drugs. As DNA, the CDR3 is TGTGCCAGCAGTTTAGGTGGAACCGGGAAGCTGTTTTTT. It specifies CASSLGGTGKLFF.